This TCR beta chain was observed in a study of control samples from healthy donors and cancer patients. The germline gives CDR1 MGHDK, CDR2 SYGVNS. The V gene end was trimmed by 8 bases and the J gene end by 3 bases; junction bases not matched to a gene: 3. The CDR3 sequence is 13 residues long. Data came from immunoSEQ multiplex PCR; TCRdb stores just in-frame clones and leaves some out. The repertoire holds about 94,000 clones, with about nine tenths as singletons. Sequencing was performed on blood. This TCR was recovered from a woman between 18 and 29 years old in good health. The chain has TRBV25-1 and TRBJ1-4; 7 bases map to TRBD1. CDR3 in amino acids: CASVGTANEKLFF. DNA for the CDR3: TGTGCCAGCGTCGGGACAGCTAATGAAAAACTGTTTTTT. Using reference TRBV25-1 and TRBJ1-4 for the parts outside the CDR3, the full variable domain is EADIYQTPRYLVIGTGKKITLECSQTMGHDKMYWYQQDPGMELHLIHYSYGVNSTEKGDLSSESTVSRIRTEHFPLTLESARPSHTSQYLCASVGTANEKLFFGSGTQLSVL.